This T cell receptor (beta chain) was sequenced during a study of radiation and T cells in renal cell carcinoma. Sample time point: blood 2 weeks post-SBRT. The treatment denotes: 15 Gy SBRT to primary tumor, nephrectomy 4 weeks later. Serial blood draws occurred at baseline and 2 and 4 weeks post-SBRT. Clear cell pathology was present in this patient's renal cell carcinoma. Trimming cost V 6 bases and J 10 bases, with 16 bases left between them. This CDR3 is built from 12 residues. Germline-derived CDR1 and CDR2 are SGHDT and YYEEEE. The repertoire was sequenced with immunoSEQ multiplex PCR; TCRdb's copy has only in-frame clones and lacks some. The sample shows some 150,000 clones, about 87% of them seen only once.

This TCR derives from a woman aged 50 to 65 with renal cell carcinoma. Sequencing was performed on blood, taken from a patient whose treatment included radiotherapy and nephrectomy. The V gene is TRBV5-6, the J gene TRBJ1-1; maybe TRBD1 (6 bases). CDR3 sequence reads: CASNPRGAGAFF. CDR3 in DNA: TGTGCCAGCAACCCCCGGGGGGCGGGAGCTTTCTTT.